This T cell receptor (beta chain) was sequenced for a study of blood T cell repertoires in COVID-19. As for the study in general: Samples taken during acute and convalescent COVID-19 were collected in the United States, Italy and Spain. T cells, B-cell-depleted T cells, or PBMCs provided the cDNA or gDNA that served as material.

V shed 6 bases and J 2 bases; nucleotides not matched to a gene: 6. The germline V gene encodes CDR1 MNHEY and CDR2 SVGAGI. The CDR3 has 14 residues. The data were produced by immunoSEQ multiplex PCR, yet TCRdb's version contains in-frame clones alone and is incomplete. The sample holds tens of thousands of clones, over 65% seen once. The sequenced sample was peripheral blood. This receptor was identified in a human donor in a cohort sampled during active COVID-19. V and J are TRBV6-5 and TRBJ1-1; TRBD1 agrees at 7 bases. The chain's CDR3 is CASSRTGYNTEAFF. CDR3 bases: TGTGCCAGCAGCCGGACAGGTTACAACACTGAAGCTTTCTTT.